The 10 T cell receptor beta chains reported below all come from one sample, sequenced in a study of blood T cell repertoires in COVID-19. Only in-frame clones appear in the TCRdb table, and some are missing; sequencing was by immunoSEQ multiplex PCR. Of about 100,000 clones in the sample, around nine tenths were seen once. Material: peripheral blood. These receptors came from a woman aged 50 to 65 with COVID-19, enrolled during active disease.

The CDR3, as DNA: TGTGCCAGCAGGGAGATCTCGAACACCGGGGAGCTGTTTTTT. Amino acids: CASREISNTGELFF. The chain uses TRBV6-5 and TRBJ2-2; no firm D call. Germline CDR1 reads MNHEY; CDR2 reads SVGAGI. The CDR3 loop spans 14 amino acids. Trimming left V 6 bases short and J 0 bases short, with 8 bases between.

This clone was found a few times. The CDR3 DNA reads as TGCGCCAGCAGCTATACTTCCTTTTCTGGAAACACCATATATTTT. It translates to CASSYTSFSGNTIYF. The V call is TRBV5-1, the J call TRBJ1-3; D gene ambiguous. V was shortened by 3 bases and J by 1 base, with 11 bases between the two germline ends. Germline values: CDR1 SGHRS, CDR2 YFSETQ. CDR3 length equals 15 residues.

The table lists this clone with a count of one. The rearrangement joins TRBV19 to TRBJ2-2; D unclear. The length of the CDR3 is 13 residues. V shed 5 bases and J shed 2 bases, with 6 bases lying between them. CDR1 is LNHDA, CDR2 SQIVND, per germline (reference sequence). The CDR3 region has the DNA TGTGCCAGTAGTCCTCGTAACACCGGGGAGCTGTTTTTT. It codes for CASSPRNTGELFF.

The genes are TRBV7-6 and TRBJ1-6; the D is unclear. With 4 bases removed from V and 5 bases from J, the gap between germline ends came to 15 bases. This CDR3 region has 16 residues. In germline, CDR1 is SGHVS, CDR2 FNYEAQ. DNA for the CDR3: TGTGCCAGCAGCTCAGCAATAGTTCTTCATAATTCACCCCTCCACTTT. Protein product: CASSSAIVLHNSPLHF.

The chain employs TRBV30 and TRBJ1-1; D is possibly TRBD1 (5 bases). Germline-derived CDR1 and CDR2 are GTSNPN and SVGIG (reference sequence). The V gene lost 3 bases and the J gene lost 4 bases, with 9 bases spanning the gap. CDR3 length equals 12 residues. The CDR3 sequence: CAWRRDFTEAFF. The DNA of the CDR3 is TGTGCCTGGAGACGGGACTTCACTGAAGCTTTCTTT.

The chain links TRBV29-1 to TRBJ2-7; D is undetermined. The CDR3 has 15 amino acids. V lost 0 bases and J 2 bases, leaving 14 bases between the germline ends. Looked up from germline, CDR1 is SQVTM and CDR2 is ANQGSEA. For the CDR3, the DNA is TGCAGCGTTGAAGACGGGTCGAAACCCACCTACGAGCAGTACTTC. Amino acids: CSVEDGSKPTYEQYF.

The chain uses TRBV7-2 and TRBJ1-2; no definite D call. V lost 1 base and J lost 6, with 12 bases in between. Germline assignment: CDR1 SGHTA and CDR2 FQGNSA. This CDR3 is 14 amino acids long. The CDR3 DNA reads TGTGCCAGCAGCTTAGAACCGGGGTCCGATGGCTACACCTTC. Translating it yields CASSLEPGSDGYTF.

The V gene is TRBV25-1, the J gene TRBJ2-1, with 14 bases fitting TRBD2. CDR3 length: 16 residues. The V and J ends lost 4 bases and 7 bases, in that order; junction bases with no gene match: 6. The V gene's germline CDR1 is MGHDK and CDR2 SYGVNS. The CDR3 coding sequence is TGTGCCAGCAGTGCGACTAGCGGGGGGGCTAGGAATGAGCAGTTCTTC. Its protein product is CASSATSGGARNEQFF.

V gene TRBV19 combines with J gene TRBJ2-3; tentatively, D is TRBD1 (5 bases). The CDR3 runs to 14 residues. V was cut by 0 bases and J by 6 bases, with 10 bases left in between. CDR1 is LNHDA, CDR2 SQIVND, per germline (reference sequence). As DNA, the CDR3 is TGTGCCAGTAGTATAGATGTTGGGGCGGATACGCAGTATTTT. Protein sequence: CASSIDVGADTQYF.

The gene calls are TRBV27 and TRBJ1-2, with 8 bases identical to TRBD1. J lost 7 bases, V lost 3 bases, and 4 bases had no gene match. Germline V gene data show CDR1 as MNHEY and CDR2 as SMNVEV (reference sequence). This CDR3 contains 13 residues. CDR3 DNA sequence: TGTGCCAGCAGTTTCGGTACAGGGGGTGGCTACACCTTC. Protein: CASSFGTGGGYTF.